The rows below give T cell receptor beta chains drawn from one sample of a study of a mutant IDH1 vaccine in newly diagnosed glioma. Method: immunoSEQ multiplex PCR; TCRdb's copy keeps in-frame clones and lacks some. The table shows about 88,000 clones, with around 80% occurring only once. Specimen: PBMCs, collected from a glioma patient treated with radiotherapy, temozolomide or both. The receptor source for this set is a man in his forties with glioma. Some clones in this sample may be carry-over from other donors' samples. Each CDR3 is given with its conserved first and last residue. A D gene is named only where the DNA matches it firmly. Some rows mark clone size as missing; the rest say once, few, many or name a class of expanded clone.

v_call: TRBV10-1
d_call: NA
clone_size: NA
j_call: TRBJ1-2
cdr3_aa: CASSEFRGANYGYTF
cdr3_nt: TGCGCCAGCAGTGAGTTTCGGGGAGCTAACTATGGCTACACCTTC

v_call: TRBV27
d_call: NA
clone_size: NA
j_call: TRBJ2-7
cdr3_aa: CATAPAGSPSSYEQYF
cdr3_nt: TGTGCCACCGCACCGGCGGGCAGCCCGAGCTCCTACGAGCAGTACTTC

v_call: TRBV6-5
d_call: NA
clone_size: NA
j_call: TRBJ1-2
cdr3_aa: CASSYTGNYGYTF
cdr3_nt: TGTGCCAGCAGTTACACTGGGAACTATGGCTACACCTTC

v_call: TRBV7-6
d_call: NA
clone_size: NA
j_call: TRBJ2-2
cdr3_aa: CASSPENKGELFF
cdr3_nt: TGTGCCAGCAGCCCGGAAAATAAGGGGGAGCTGTTTTTT

v_call: TRBV2
d_call: NA
clone_size: NA
j_call: TRBJ1-1
cdr3_aa: CATKSQGTNTEAFF
cdr3_nt: TGTGCCACCAAATCCCAGGGAACTAACACTGAAGCTTTCTTT

v_call: TRBV10-3
d_call: NA
clone_size: NA
j_call: TRBJ2-6
cdr3_aa: CAISAADRANNVLTF
cdr3_nt: TGTGCCATCAGTGCCGCGGACAGAGCAAACAACGTCCTGACTTTC

v_call: TRBV5-1
d_call: TRBD1
clone_size: NA
j_call: TRBJ1-2
cdr3_aa: CASSPGQPRGYTF
cdr3_nt: TGCGCCAGCAGCCCGGGACAGCCAAGGGGCTACACCTTC

v_call: TRBV2
d_call: TRBD1
clone_size: NA
j_call: TRBJ1-5
cdr3_aa: CASRKQGASNQPQHF
cdr3_nt: TGTGCCAGCAGGAAACAGGGGGCGAGCAATCAGCCCCAGCATTTT

v_call: TRBV30
d_call: NA
clone_size: NA
j_call: TRBJ2-3
cdr3_aa: CAWSILDTQYF
cdr3_nt: TGTGCCTGGAGTATACTGGATACGCAGTATTTT

v_call: TRBV19
d_call: NA
clone_size: NA
j_call: TRBJ1-5
cdr3_aa: CASSIPSPNQPQHF
cdr3_nt: TGTGCCAGTAGTATTCCATCCCCCAATCAGCCCCAGCATTTT

v_call: TRBV7-6
d_call: NA
clone_size: NA
j_call: TRBJ1-5
cdr3_aa: CASSLGFGNQPQHF
cdr3_nt: TGTGCCAGCAGCTTAGGTTTTGGCAATCAGCCCCAGCATTTT

v_call: TRBV4-1
d_call: NA
clone_size: NA
j_call: TRBJ1-6
cdr3_aa: CASSQDVAVNSPLHF
cdr3_nt: TGCGCCAGCAGCCAAGATGTCGCCGTTAATTCACCCCTCCACTTT

v_call: TRBV6-5
d_call: NA
clone_size: NA
j_call: TRBJ1-4
cdr3_aa: CASSTGQSPNEKLFF
cdr3_nt: TGTGCCAGCAGTACCGGACAGAGCCCTAATGAAAAACTGTTTTTT

v_call: TRBV6-5
d_call: TRBD1
clone_size: NA
j_call: TRBJ1-2
cdr3_aa: CASSYGSGGLYGYTF
cdr3_nt: TGTGCCAGCAGTTACGGGTCAGGGGGTCTCTATGGCTACACCTTC

v_call: TRBV2
d_call: NA
clone_size: few
j_call: TRBJ1-5
cdr3_aa: CASSVPQGSRPQHF
cdr3_nt: TGTGCCAGCAGTGTACCCCAGGGGTCCCGGCCCCAGCATTTT

v_call: TRBV6-5
d_call: NA
clone_size: NA
j_call: TRBJ2-1
cdr3_aa: CASSYGPDNEQFF
cdr3_nt: TGTGCCAGCAGTTACGGACCAGATAATGAGCAGTTCTTC

v_call: TRBV20-1
d_call: TRBD1
clone_size: NA
j_call: TRBJ1-2
cdr3_aa: CSAPGQYGYTF
cdr3_nt: TGCAGTGCTCCGGGACAGTATGGCTACACCTTC

v_call: TRBV7-9
d_call: NA
clone_size: NA
j_call: TRBJ2-4
cdr3_aa: CASSSPLGLGNNIQYF
cdr3_nt: TGTGCCAGCAGCTCGCCTTTGGGGCTGGGTAACAACATTCAGTACTTC

v_call: TRBV30
d_call: TRBD1
clone_size: NA
j_call: TRBJ2-1
cdr3_aa: CAWGTANNEQFF
cdr3_nt: TGTGCCTGGGGGACAGCTAACAATGAGCAGTTCTTC

v_call: TRBV9
d_call: TRBD1
clone_size: NA
j_call: TRBJ1-6
cdr3_aa: CASSVGTGVLGSPLHF
cdr3_nt: TGTGCCAGCAGCGTCGGGACAGGGGTTTTGGGTTCACCCCTCCACTTT

v_call: TRBV27
d_call: NA
clone_size: NA
j_call: TRBJ2-7
cdr3_aa: CASSLTAFYEQYF
cdr3_nt: TGTGCCAGCAGTTTGACAGCCTTCTACGAGCAGTACTTC

v_call: TRBV15
d_call: TRBD1
clone_size: NA
j_call: TRBJ1-2
cdr3_aa: CATSRVQGSYGYTF
cdr3_nt: TGTGCCACCAGCAGAGTACAGGGGAGCTATGGCTACACCTTC